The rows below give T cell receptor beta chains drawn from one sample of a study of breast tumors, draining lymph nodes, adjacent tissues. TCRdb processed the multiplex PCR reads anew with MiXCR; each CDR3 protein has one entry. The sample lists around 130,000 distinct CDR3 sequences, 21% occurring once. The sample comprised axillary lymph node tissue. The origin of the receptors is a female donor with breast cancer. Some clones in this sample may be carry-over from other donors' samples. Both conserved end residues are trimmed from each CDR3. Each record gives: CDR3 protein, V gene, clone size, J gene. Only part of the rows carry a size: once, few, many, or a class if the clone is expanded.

ASSQEGVYGYT | TRBV4-1 | - | TRBJ1-2
ASSLNGLAGHEQF | TRBV5-1 | many | TRBJ2-1
ASSSNPSGTQY | TRBV18 | many | TRBJ2-3
ASSDGQGWYEQY | TRBV6-1 | many | TRBJ2-7
AISETDRVGGYT | TRBV10-3 | many | TRBJ1-2
ASRTTGVQETQY | TRBV6-1 | many | TRBJ2-5
ASSQRGLGVEQY | TRBV3-1 | many | TRBJ2-7
ASSEAGGLDYGYT | TRBV2 | many | TRBJ1-2
ASSQGPGRAYNEQF | TRBV14 | few | TRBJ2-1
ASSQPGAGNTIY | TRBV12-3/TRBV12-4 | many | TRBJ1-3
ASSLGGLAGYEQY | TRBV5-4 | many | TRBJ2-7
ASSARVQDYEQY | TRBV18 | many | TRBJ2-7
ASSYTDTQH | TRBV5-5 | - | -
ASSTTGTGGSYEQY | TRBV7-8 | many | TRBJ2-7
ASSSIGTSGILEQF | TRBV6-2/TRBV6-3 | - | TRBJ2-1
SARGFGWKNNEQF | TRBV20-1 | many | TRBJ2-1
ASSFPAANTGELF | TRBV28 | few | TRBJ2-2
ASSLGLTDTQY | TRBV5-6 | - | TRBJ2-3
ASTGTRGSWGYT | TRBV5-6 | many | TRBJ1-2
ASGGAPGRDYNEQF | TRBV10-1 | - | TRBJ2-1
ASSLRGLANEKLF | TRBV12-3/TRBV12-4 | many | TRBJ1-4
ASSDQGTGVKEQY | TRBV18 | many | TRBJ2-7
ASGQGLAQPYEQY | TRBV5-4 | many | TRBJ2-7
ASSIDNRTDYEQY | TRBV19 | many | TRBJ2-7
ASSYRGLINEQF | TRBV6-5 | many | TRBJ2-1
ASSLGTSDTQY | TRBV11-3 | many | TRBJ2-3
SARESYEQY | TRBV20-1 | many | TRBJ2-7
ASSQVFGLGSQY | TRBV14 | many | TRBJ2-5
ASSSPLWTSGRAWETQY | TRBV7-8 | - | TRBJ2-5